This T cell receptor (beta chain) comes out of a study of vaccination and CD4 T cells after COVID-19. Points from the study as a whole: SARS-CoV-2-reactive clonotypes rose nonsignificantly, with the median going from approximately 21 to 40.

Oncomine TCR Beta short-read sequencing was applied to DNA from cultured CD4+ T cells. From the PCR reads, TCRdb called clonotypes with MiXCR, one entry per CDR3 protein. The table lists fewer than 20,000 distinct CDR3 sequences, around half of them singletons, with 3.7% in the top ten. Germline CDR1 is LNHDA and CDR2 is SQIVND (reference sequence). Trimming left V 5 bases short and J 6 bases short, with 4 bases between. The length of the CDR3 is 11 residues. As to treatment: roughly ten-day PBMC culture with coronavirus spike peptide pools or control peptides (ViraFEST assay). Regarding this clonotype: The antigen is unknown.

The input for sequencing was CD4+ T cells from blood, cultured in vitro, taken before SARS-CoV-2 vaccination. The clonotype originates from a human donor who had recovered from COVID-19. The genes are TRBV19 and TRBJ2-2; D not resolved. The CDR3 DNA reads as TGTGCCAGTAGTCTGTCCGGGGAGCTGTTTTTT. This sequence encodes CASSLSGELFF.